Below are 13 T cell receptor beta chains sequenced from a single sample in a study of PD-L1 blockade in urothelial cancer. Indicated time point: pretreatment peripheral blood. Some clones are missing from TCRdb's copy, which holds only in-frame ones; the method was immunoSEQ multiplex PCR. In the table there are 85,000 to 95,000 clones, roughly 90% of which are singletons. Here the sequenced sample was PBMCs, taken around atezolizumab (anti-PD-L1) treatment. All receptors derive from a woman at least 80 years old with urothelial cancer.

The gene calls are TRBV28 and TRBJ2-1, with D possibly matching TRBD2 (6 bases). The V end lost 5 bases, the J end lost 3 bases, and 14 bases lay between the germline ends. Germline CDR1 reads MDHEN; CDR2 reads SYDVKM. This CDR3 has 15 residues. In nucleotides, the CDR3 is TGTGCCAGCAGTGATATTCGGGAGTACTACAATGAGCAGTTCTTC. Its protein is CASSDIREYYNEQFF.

This sequence joins TRBV27 and TRBJ2-7, with TRBD2 identical over 7 bases. V lost 2 bases and J lost 6; bases outside the gene matches: 7. The CDR3 spans 14 residues. The germline gives CDR1 MNHEY, CDR2 SMNVEV (reference sequence). The CDR3 DNA follows: TGTGCCAGCAGTTTAGGCGGGAGATGGGTCGAGCAGTACTTC. Encoded protein: CASSLGGRWVEQYF.

V and J are TRBV27 and TRBJ2-3; 8 nucleotides line up with TRBD2. Germline CDR1 and CDR2: MNHEY and SMNVEV (reference sequence). The V and J ends lost 3 bases and 6 bases, in that order; junction bases with no gene match: 8. The CDR3 consists of 15 residues. CDR3 sequence reads: CASSLNGRGGDTQYF. Here the CDR3 DNA reads TGTGCCAGCAGTTTGAACGGGAGGGGAGGGGATACGCAGTATTTT.

The V and J genes are TRBV19 and TRBJ2-3; the D gene is possibly TRBD2 (5 bases). Germline CDR1 and CDR2: LNHDA and SQIVND (reference sequence). The CDR3 has 14 residues. V dropped 3 bases and J dropped 0 bases, with 7 bases sitting between them. CDR3: CASSIPGSTDTQYF. The CDR3 region has the DNA TGTGCCAGTAGTATTCCGGGGAGCACAGATACGCAGTATTTT.

V is TRBV5-4 and J is TRBJ1-2; tentatively, D is TRBD1 (5 bases). The germline V and J ends were trimmed by 2 bases and 6 bases, with 17 bases remaining between them. The CDR3 is 15 amino acids. The germline V gene has CDR1 SGHNT and CDR2 YYREEE (reference sequence). The CDR3 spells CASSLNARGGNGYTF. The CDR3 DNA reads as TGTGCCAGCAGCTTAAACGCTAGGGGTGGTAATGGCTACACCTTC.

The chain is built from TRBV11-2 and TRBJ2-7, with D perhaps TRBD2 (7 bases). Looked up from germline, CDR1 is SGHAT and CDR2 is FQNNGV. V lost 5 bases to trimming and J lost 7 bases, with 12 bases between them. The CDR3 extends over 12 amino acids. DNA for the CDR3: TGTGCCAGCAGCCCGGGGAGGGGGGAGCAGTACTTC. Amino acids: CASSPGRGEQYF.

This chain joins TRBV14 and TRBJ1-4, with D perhaps TRBD1 (6 bases). The CDR3 runs 14 residues. Germline CDR1 and CDR2: SGHDN and FVKESK. Trimming removed 6 bases at V and 7 bases at J, with 15 bases between. DNA of the CDR3: TGTGCCAGCAGAGGCCTGGGAGGGGGTGAAAAACTGTTTTTT. Amino acid sequence: CASRGLGGGEKLFF.

The rearrangement links TRBV6-5 to TRBJ2-7; D is uncertain. CDR1 and CDR2 from the germline V gene are MNHEY and SVGAGI. The CDR3 has 15 residues. V shed 0 bases and J shed 3 bases, with 12 bases lying between them. The CDR3 DNA reads as TGTGCCAGCAGTTACTCTCCCCCTGGTAGCTACGAGCAGTACTTC. It encodes CASSYSPPGSYEQYF.

This rearrangement joins TRBV5-1 to TRBJ1-2; D gene unclear. Trimming left V 0 bases short and J 0 bases short, with 9 bases between. CDR1 and CDR2 (germline): SGHRS, YFSETQ. The CDR3 length is 15 residues. The CDR3 DNA is TGCGCCAGCAGCTTGGGAGCAGGTTCTAACTATGGCTACACCTTC. Translating gives CASSLGAGSNYGYTF.

V is TRBV19 and J is TRBJ1-5; TRBD1 matches at 8 bases. Germline CDR1 LNHDA, CDR2 SQIVND (reference sequence). CDR3 length: 16 residues. The V and J ends lost 1 base and 7 bases, in that order; junction bases with no gene match: 9. This CDR3 reads CASSIGGRGQYQPQHF. The CDR3 DNA is TGTGCCAGTAGTATAGGAGGCAGGGGGCAGTACCAGCCCCAGCATTTT.

The genes are TRBV20-1 and TRBJ2-1, with unresolved D. The CDR3 is made up of 11 amino acids. Between the trimmed V and J ends, which lost 5 bases and 10 bases, there was a span of 12 bases. From germline, CDR1 is DFQATT and CDR2 SNEGSKA (reference sequence). CDR3 region: CSALPHREQFF. For the CDR3, the DNA is TGCAGTGCTTTGCCCCACCGGGAGCAGTTCTTC.

The chain joins TRBV10-2 to TRBJ2-7; a weak D match, TRBD1 (6 bases). The CDR3 is made up of 12 amino acids. Germline V gene data show CDR1 as WSHSY and CDR2 as SAAADI. V lost 8 bases, J lost 2 bases, and 10 bases lay in between. The DNA for the CDR3 is TGCGCCAGCGGTGGGACACCCTACGAGCAGTACTTC. Encoded protein: CASGGTPYEQYF.

The chain uses TRBV7-9 and TRBJ2-1; D remains ambiguous. Deletions cut 5 bases from V and 0 bases from J, with 5 bases between. CDR1 and CDR2 (germline): SEHNR, FQNEAQ (reference sequence). The CDR3 extends over 13 amino acids. The chain's CDR3 is CASSPSSYNEQFF. The CDR3 DNA reads TGTGCCAGCAGCCCCAGCTCCTACAATGAGCAGTTCTTC.